Sequencing of this TCR beta chain was carried out in a study of blood T cell repertoires in COVID-19. Overall study: Some COVID-19 samples were acute and others convalescent; all came from the United States, Italy and Spain.

Generated by immunoSEQ multiplex PCR, the TCRdb table keeps only in-frame clones and is missing some. The sample consists of around 200,000 clones, more than 80% of them appearing once. Participant age was about 18 to 95 years, and participants resided in about 25 US areas. With 3 bases removed from V and 4 bases from J, the gap between germline ends came to 9 bases. The CDR3 totals 13 residues. From germline, CDR1 is SEHNR and CDR2 FQNEAQ (reference sequence). Input material: PBMCs or T cells enriched from blood (not recorded which). J is TRBJ2-5 and V is TRBV7-9; weak D call: TRBD2 (6 bases). This receptor was obtained from a woman aged 40 to 50 with acute COVID-19. The CDR3 DNA reads TGTGCCAGCAGCTTCGGAGCGGGAGAGACCCAGTACTTC. The encoded protein is CASSFGAGETQYF.